The table lists the clone carrying this T cell receptor beta chain with many counts. This CDR3 region has 13 residues. The V gene lost 1 base and the J gene lost 2 bases, with 7 bases spanning the gap. Germline V CDR1 and CDR2: SGHDT, YYEEEE. This specimen comes from a study of T cells after yellow fever vaccination. TCRdb itself ran the 5' RACE reads through MiXCR, one entry per CDR3 protein. The repertoire holds under 200,000 distinct CDR3 sequences, with 6% to 7.5% as singletons. The sequence derives from a man younger than 35 who received the YFV17D yellow fever vaccine. This sample comprised CD4+ T cells sorted from PBMCs, obtained around 5 days after the first yellow fever vaccination. The chain is built from TRBV5-6 and TRBJ2-7; tentatively, D is TRBD1 or TRBD2 (5 bases each). The CDR3 is CASSLQGAYEQYF. The CDR3 bases are TGTGCCAGCAGCTTGCAGGGAGCCTACGAGCAGTACTTC.